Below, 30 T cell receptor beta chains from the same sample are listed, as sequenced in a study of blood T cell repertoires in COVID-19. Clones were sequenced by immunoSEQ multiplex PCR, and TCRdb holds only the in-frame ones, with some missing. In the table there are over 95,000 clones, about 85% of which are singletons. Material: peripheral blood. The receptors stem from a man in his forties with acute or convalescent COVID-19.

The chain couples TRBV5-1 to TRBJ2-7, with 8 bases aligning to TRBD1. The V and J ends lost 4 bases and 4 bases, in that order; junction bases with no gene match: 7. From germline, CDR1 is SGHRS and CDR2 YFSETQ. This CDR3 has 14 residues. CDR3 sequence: CASSEGQALYEQYF. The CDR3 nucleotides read TGCGCCAGCAGCGAGGGACAGGCGCTGTACGAGCAGTACTTC. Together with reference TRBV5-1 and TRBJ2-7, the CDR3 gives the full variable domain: KAGVTQTPRYLIKTRGQQVTLSCSPISGHRSVSWYQQTPGQGLQFLFEYFSETQRNKGNFPGRFSGRQFSNSRSEMNVSTLELGDSALYLCASSEGQALYEQYFGPGTRLTVT.

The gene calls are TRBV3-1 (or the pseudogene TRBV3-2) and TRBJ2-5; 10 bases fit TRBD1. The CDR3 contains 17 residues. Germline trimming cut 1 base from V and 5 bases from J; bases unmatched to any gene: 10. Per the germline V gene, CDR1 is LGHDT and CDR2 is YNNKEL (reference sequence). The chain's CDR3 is CASSQVRPGQGYETQYF. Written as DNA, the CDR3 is TGTGCCAGCAGCCAAGTTCGTCCGGGACAGGGGTATGAGACCCAGTACTTC.

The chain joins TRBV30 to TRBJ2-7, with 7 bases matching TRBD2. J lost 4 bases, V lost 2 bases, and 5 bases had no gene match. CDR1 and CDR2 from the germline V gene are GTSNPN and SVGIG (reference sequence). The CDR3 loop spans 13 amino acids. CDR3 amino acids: CAWSPVAGYEQYF. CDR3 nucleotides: TGTGCCTGGAGTCCGGTAGCGGGTTACGAGCAGTACTTC.

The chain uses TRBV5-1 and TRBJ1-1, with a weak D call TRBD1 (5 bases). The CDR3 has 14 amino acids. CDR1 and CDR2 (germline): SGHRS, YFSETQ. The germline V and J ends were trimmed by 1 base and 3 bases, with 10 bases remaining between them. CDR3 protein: CASSLFSRDTEAFF. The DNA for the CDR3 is TGCGCCAGCAGCTTGTTTAGCAGGGACACTGAAGCTTTCTTT.

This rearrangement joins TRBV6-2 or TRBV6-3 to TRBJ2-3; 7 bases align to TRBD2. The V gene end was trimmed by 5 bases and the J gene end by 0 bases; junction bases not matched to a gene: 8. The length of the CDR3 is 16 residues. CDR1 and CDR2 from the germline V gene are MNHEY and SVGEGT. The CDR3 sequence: CASSPNKRGSTDTQYF. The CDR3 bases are TGTGCCAGCAGTCCCAATAAGCGGGGTAGCACAGATACGCAGTATTTT.

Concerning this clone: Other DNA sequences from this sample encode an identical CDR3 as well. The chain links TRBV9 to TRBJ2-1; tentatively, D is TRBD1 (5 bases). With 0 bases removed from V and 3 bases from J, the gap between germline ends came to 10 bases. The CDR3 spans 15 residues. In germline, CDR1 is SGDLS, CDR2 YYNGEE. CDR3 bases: TGTGCCAGCAGCGTAGCTGGCGACAGCTACAATGAGCAGTTCTTC. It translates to CASSVAGDSYNEQFF.

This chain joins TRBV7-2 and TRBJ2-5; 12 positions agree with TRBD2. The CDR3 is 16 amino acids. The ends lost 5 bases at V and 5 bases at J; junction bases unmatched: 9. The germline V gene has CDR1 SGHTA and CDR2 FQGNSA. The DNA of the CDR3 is TGTGCCAGCAGCACTGAGGGACTAGCGGGCTGGGAGACCCAGTACTTC. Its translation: CASSTEGLAGWETQYF.

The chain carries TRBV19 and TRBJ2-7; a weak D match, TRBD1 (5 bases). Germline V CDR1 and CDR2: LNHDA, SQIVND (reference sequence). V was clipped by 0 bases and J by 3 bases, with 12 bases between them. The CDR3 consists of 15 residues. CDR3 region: CASSIDRAYIYEQYF. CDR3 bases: TGTGCCAGTAGTATAGACAGGGCCTATATCTACGAGCAGTACTTC.

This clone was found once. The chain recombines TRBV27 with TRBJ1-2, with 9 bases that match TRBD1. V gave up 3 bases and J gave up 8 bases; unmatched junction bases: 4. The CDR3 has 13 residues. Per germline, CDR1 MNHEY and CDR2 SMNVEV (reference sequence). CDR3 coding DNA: TGTGCCAGCAGTTTTACAGGGGGCCGAGGCTACACCTTC. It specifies CASSFTGGRGYTF.

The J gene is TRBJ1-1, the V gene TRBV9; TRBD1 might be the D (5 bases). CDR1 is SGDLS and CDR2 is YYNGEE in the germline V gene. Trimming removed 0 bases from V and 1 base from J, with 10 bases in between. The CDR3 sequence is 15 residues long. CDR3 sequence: CASSVGAGQNTEAFF. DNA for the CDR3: TGTGCCAGCAGCGTAGGGGCAGGGCAGAACACTGAAGCTTTCTTT.

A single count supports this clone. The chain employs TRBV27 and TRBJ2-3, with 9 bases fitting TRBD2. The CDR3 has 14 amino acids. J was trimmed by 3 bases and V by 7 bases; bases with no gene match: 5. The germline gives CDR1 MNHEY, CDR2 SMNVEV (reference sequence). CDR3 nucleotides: TGTGCCAGCAAGGGAGCGGGGGGAACAGATACGCAGTATTTT. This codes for CASKGAGGTDTQYF.

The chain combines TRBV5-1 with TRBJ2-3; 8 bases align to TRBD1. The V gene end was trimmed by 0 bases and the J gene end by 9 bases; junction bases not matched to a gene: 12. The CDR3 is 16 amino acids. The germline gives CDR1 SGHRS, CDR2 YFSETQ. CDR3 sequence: CASSLVWTGISYTQYF. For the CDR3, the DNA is TGCGCCAGCAGCTTGGTTTGGACAGGGATTAGCTACACGCAGTATTTT.

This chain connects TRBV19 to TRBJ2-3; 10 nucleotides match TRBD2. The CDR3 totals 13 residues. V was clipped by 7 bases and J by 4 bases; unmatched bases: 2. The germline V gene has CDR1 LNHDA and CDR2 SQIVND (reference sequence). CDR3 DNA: TGTGCCAGTAAGCGGGGGGGCGCAGATACGCAGTATTTT. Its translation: CASKRGGADTQYF.

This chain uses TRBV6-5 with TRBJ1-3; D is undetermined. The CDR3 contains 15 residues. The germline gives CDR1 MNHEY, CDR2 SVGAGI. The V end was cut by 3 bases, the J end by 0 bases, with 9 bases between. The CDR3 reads CASSYRLSSGNTIYF. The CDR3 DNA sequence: TGTGCCAGCAGTTATCGTCTTAGCTCTGGAAACACCATATATTTT.

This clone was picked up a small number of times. The CDR3 DNA reads as TGTGCCAGCAGCTCACGTCTGACTCTAGTTTCCTACGAGCAGTACTTC. Amino acid sequence: CASSSRLTLVSYEQYF. The V gene is TRBV11-2, the J gene TRBJ2-7; D is undetermined. Trimming removed 4 bases from V and 1 base from J, with 17 bases in between. The CDR3 contains 16 residues. The germline CDR1 and CDR2 sequences are SGHAT and FQNNGV. The full variable domain, in which reference TRBV11-2 and TRBJ2-7 provide the parts outside the CDR3, is EAGVAQSPRYKIIEKRQSVAFWCNPISGHATLYWYQQILGQGPKLLIQFQNNGVVDDSQLPKDRFSAERLKGVDSTLKIQPAKLEDSAVYLCASSSRLTLVSYEQYFGPGTRLTVT.

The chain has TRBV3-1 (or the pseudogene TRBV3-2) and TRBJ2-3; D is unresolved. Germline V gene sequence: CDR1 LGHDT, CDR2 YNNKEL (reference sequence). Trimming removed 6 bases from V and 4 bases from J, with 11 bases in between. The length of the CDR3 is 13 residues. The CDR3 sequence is CASSPLLADTQYF. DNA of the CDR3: TGTGCCAGCAGTCCCCTGCTAGCAGATACGCAGTATTTT.

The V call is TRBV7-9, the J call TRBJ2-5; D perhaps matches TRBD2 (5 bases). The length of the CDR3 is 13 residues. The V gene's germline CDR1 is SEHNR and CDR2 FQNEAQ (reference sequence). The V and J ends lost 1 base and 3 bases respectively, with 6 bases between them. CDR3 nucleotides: TGTGCCAGCAGCTTAGTGAGGGAAGAGACCCAGTACTTC. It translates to CASSLVREETQYF. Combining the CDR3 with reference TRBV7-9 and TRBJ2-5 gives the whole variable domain DTGVSQNPRHKITKRGQNVTFRCDPISEHNRLYWYRQTLGQGPEFLTYFQNEAQLEKSRLLSDRFSAERPKGSFSTLEIQRTEQGDSAMYLCASSLVREETQYFGPGTRLLVL.

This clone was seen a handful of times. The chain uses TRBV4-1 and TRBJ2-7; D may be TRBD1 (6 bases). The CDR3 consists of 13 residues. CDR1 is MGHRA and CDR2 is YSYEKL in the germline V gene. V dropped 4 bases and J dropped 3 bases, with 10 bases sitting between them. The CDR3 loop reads CASSLRDNYEQYF. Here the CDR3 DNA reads TGCGCCAGCAGCCTCCGGGACAACTACGAGCAGTACTTC.

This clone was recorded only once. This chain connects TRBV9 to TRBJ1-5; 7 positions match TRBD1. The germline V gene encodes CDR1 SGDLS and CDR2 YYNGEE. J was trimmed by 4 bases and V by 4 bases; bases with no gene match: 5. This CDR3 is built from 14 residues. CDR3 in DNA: TGTGCCAGCAGCCTACAGGGGACAAATCAGCCCCAGCATTTT. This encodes CASSLQGTNQPQHF.

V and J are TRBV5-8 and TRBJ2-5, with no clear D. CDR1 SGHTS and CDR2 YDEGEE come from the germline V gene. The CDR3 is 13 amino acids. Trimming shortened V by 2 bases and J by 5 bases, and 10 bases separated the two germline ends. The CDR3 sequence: CASSFRIGETQYF. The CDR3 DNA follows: TGTGCCAGCAGCTTCAGGATTGGTGAGACCCAGTACTTC.

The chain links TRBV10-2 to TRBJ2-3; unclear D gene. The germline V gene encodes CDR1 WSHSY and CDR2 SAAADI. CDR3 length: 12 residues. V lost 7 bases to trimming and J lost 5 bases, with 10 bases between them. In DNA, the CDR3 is TGCGCCAGCATGAGGTCCTTAGATACGCAGTATTTT. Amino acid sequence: CASMRSLDTQYF.

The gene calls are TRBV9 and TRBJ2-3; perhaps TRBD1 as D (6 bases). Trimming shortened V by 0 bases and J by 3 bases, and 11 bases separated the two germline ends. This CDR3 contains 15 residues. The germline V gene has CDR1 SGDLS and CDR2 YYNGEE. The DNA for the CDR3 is TGTGCCAGCAGCGTAGGCAGGGGCGGGACAGATACGCAGTATTTT. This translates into CASSVGRGGTDTQYF. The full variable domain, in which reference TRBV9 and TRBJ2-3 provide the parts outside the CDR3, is DSGVTQTPKHLITATGQRVTLRCSPRSGDLSVYWYQQSLDQGLQFLIQYYNGEERAKGNILERFSAQQFPDLHSELNLSSLELGDSALYFCASSVGRGGTDTQYFGPGTRLTVL.

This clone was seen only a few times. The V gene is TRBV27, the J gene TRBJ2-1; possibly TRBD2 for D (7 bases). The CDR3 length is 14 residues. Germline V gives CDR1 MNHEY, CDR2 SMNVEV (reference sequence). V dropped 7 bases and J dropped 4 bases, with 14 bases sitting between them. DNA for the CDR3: TGTGCCAGCACTAAGGGGGGGCGATACAATGAGCAGTTCTTC. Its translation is CASTKGGRYNEQFF.

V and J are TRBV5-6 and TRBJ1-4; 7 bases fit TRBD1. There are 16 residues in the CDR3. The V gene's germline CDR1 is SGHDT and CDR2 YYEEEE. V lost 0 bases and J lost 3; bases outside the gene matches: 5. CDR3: CASSLAQGEANEKLFF. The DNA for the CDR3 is TGTGCCAGCAGCTTGGCCCAGGGGGAAGCTAATGAAAAACTGTTTTTT.

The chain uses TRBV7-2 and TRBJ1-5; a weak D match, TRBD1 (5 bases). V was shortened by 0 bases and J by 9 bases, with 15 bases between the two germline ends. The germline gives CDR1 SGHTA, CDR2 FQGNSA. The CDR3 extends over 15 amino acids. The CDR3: CASSLALAKGWPQHF. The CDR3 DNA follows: TGTGCCAGCAGCTTAGCGCTCGCGAAGGGGTGGCCCCAGCATTTT. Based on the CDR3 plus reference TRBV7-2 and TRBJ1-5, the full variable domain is GAGVSQSPSNKVTEKGKDVELRCDPISGHTALYWYRQSLGQGLEFLIYFQGNSAPDKSGLPSDRFSAERTGGSVSTLTIQRTQQEDSAVYLCASSLALAKGWPQHFGDGTRLSIL.

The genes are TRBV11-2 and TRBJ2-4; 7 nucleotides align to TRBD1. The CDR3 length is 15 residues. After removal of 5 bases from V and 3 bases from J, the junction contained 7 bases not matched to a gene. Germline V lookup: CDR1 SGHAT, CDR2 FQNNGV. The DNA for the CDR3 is TGTGCCAGCAGCCCCGGGACAGATTACAAAAACATTCAGTACTTC. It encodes CASSPGTDYKNIQYF.

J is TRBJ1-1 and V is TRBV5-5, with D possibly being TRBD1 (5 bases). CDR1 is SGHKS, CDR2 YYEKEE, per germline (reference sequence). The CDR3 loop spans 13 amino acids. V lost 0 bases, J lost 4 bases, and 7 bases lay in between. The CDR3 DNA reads TGTGCCAGCAGCTTGGAAGGGGTCACTGAAGCTTTCTTT. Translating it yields CASSLEGVTEAFF.

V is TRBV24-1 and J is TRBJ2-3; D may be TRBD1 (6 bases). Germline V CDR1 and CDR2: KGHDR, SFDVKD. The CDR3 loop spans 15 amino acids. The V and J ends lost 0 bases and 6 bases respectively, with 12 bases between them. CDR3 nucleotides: TGTGCCACCAGTGATTTGGGCAGGGGTCAGGATACGCAGTATTTT. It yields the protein CATSDLGRGQDTQYF.

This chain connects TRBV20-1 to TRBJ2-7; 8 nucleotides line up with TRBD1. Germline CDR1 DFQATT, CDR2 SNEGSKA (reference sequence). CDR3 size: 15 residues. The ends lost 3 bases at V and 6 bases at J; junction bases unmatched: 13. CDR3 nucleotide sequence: TGCAGTGCTAGTTCGGGGAGCTCAGGGGGCGCCGAGCAGTACTTC. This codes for CSASSGSSGGAEQYF.

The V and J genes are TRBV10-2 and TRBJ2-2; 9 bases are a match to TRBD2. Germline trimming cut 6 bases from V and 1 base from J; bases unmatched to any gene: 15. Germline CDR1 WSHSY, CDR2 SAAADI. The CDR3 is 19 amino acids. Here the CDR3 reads CASSWTRGGGQLNTGELFF. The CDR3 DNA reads TGCGCCAGCAGCTGGACTCGCGGGGGGGGGCAGTTGAACACCGGGGAGCTGTTTTTT.